This T cell receptor beta chain was identified in a study of blood T cell repertoires in COVID-19. Study-level background: Acute and convalescent COVID-19 samples came from the United States, Italy and Spain.

Authors' analysis steps: Estimation of nucleated cell counts relied on the amplification of reference gene primers. Here immunoSEQ multiplex PCR was the method, and the copy in TCRdb shows in-frame clones only, minus some. From that table come the V and J calls and clone size; the DNA was used to work out D and trimming. The sample shows 120,000 or so clones, about four fifths of them seen only once. Germline V gene sequence: CDR1 LNHNV, CDR2 YYDKDF (reference sequence). CDR3 size: 17 residues. The V gene lost 2 bases and the J gene lost 0 bases, with 15 bases spanning the gap. The J gene is TRBJ2-3, the V gene TRBV15; possible D gene TRBD1, 6 bases. Sequencing used peripheral blood. The TCR comes from a man in his 60s with acute or convalescent COVID-19. The CDR3 loop reads CATSRFDRWASTDTQYF. The CDR3 DNA follows: TGTGCCACCAGCAGATTCGACAGGTGGGCTAGCACAGATACGCAGTATTTT.